The rows below give T cell receptor beta chains drawn from one sample of a study of cytomegalovirus exposure and HLA in healthy donors. The method was immunoSEQ multiplex PCR; TCRdb's version includes in-frame clones alone and lacks a portion of them. Of some 190,000 clones in the sample, 80% were seen once. What was sequenced was PBMCs. These receptors were taken from a girl under 18 in good health and CMV-seropositive. The CDR3 runs from the conserved cysteine through the conserved F or W. Fields, in order: D gene, clone size, V gene, J gene, CDR3 protein, CDR3 DNA. D genes are given only for firm matches. Expanded clones get a size class; other rows say once, few or many, or leave the size out.

d_gene: .; abundance: .; v_gene: TRBV2; j_gene: TRBJ1-5; CDR3aa: CASRGEQNQPQHF; CDR3nt: TGTGCCAGCCGGGGGGAGCAAAATCAGCCCCAGCATTTT
d_gene: .; abundance: .; v_gene: TRBV11-2; j_gene: TRBJ1-1; CDR3aa: CASSLLFPTEAFF; CDR3nt: TGTGCCAGCAGCTTATTATTCCCGACTGAAGCTTTCTTT
d_gene: .; abundance: .; v_gene: TRBV11-2; j_gene: TRBJ2-7; CDR3aa: CASSLTEDTPSEQYF; CDR3nt: TGTGCCAGCAGCTTAACGGAAGACACTCCCTCCGAGCAGTACTTC
d_gene: .; abundance: .; v_gene: TRBV7-9; j_gene: TRBJ1-1; CDR3aa: CASSLATGMNTEAFF; CDR3nt: TGTGCCAGCAGCTTGGCTACAGGGATGAACACTGAAGCTTTCTTT
d_gene: TRBD1; abundance: .; v_gene: TRBV11-2; j_gene: TRBJ2-7; CDR3aa: CASSFGTAPYEQYF; CDR3nt: TGTGCCAGCAGCTTCGGGACAGCCCCCTACGAGCAGTACTTC
d_gene: .; abundance: .; v_gene: TRBV7-9; j_gene: TRBJ2-7; CDR3aa: CASRDDSSYEQYF; CDR3nt: TGTGCCAGCAGGGACGACAGTTCTTACGAGCAGTACTTC
d_gene: TRBD2; abundance: .; v_gene: TRBV19; j_gene: TRBJ2-4; CDR3aa: CASSIGGGRDIQYF; CDR3nt: TGTGCCAGTAGTATAGGGGGCGGGAGAGACATTCAGTACTTC
d_gene: TRBD2; abundance: few; v_gene: TRBV9; j_gene: TRBJ2-1; CDR3aa: CASSVEGLTYNEQFF; CDR3nt: TGTGCCAGCAGCGTAGAGGGACTAACGTACAATGAGCAGTTCTTC
d_gene: TRBD2; abundance: .; v_gene: TRBV30; j_gene: TRBJ2-7; CDR3aa: CAWSPGGYEQYF; CDR3nt: TGTGCCTGGAGCCCCGGGGGGTACGAGCAGTACTTC
d_gene: TRBD1; abundance: .; v_gene: TRBV30; j_gene: TRBJ1-4; CDR3aa: CAWNPGGAFELFF; CDR3nt: TGTGCCTGGAACCCAGGGGGCGCATTTGAACTGTTTTTT
d_gene: .; abundance: .; v_gene: TRBV7-2; j_gene: TRBJ2-7; CDR3aa: CASSARGYEQYF; CDR3nt: TGTGCCAGCAGCGCTAGGGGGTACGAGCAGTACTTC
d_gene: TRBD1; abundance: .; v_gene: TRBV6-4; j_gene: TRBJ2-5; CDR3aa: CAGKQGVEDETQYF; CDR3nt: TGTGCCGGAAAACAGGGGGTAGAGGATGAGACCCAGTACTTC
d_gene: .; abundance: .; v_gene: TRBV10-3; j_gene: TRBJ1-1; CDR3aa: CAMKTQALNTEAFF; CDR3nt: TGTGCCATGAAAACCCAGGCGCTGAACACTGAAGCTTTCTTT
d_gene: .; abundance: .; v_gene: TRBV6-1; j_gene: TRBJ2-7; CDR3aa: CATGAIYEQYF; CDR3nt: TGTGCCACAGGGGCTATCTACGAGCAGTACTTC
d_gene: TRBD1; abundance: .; v_gene: TRBV10-1; j_gene: TRBJ2-2; CDR3aa: CASASHRTGGNTGELFF; CDR3nt: TGCGCCAGCGCTTCCCACCGGACAGGGGGGAACACCGGGGAGCTGTTTTTT
d_gene: .; abundance: few; v_gene: TRBV2; j_gene: TRBJ2-3; CDR3aa: CASSEARVQYF; CDR3nt: TGTGCCAGCAGTGAAGCGCGGGTGCAGTATTTT
d_gene: .; abundance: .; v_gene: TRBV7-3; j_gene: TRBJ2-3; CDR3aa: CASSLRRGSTDTQYF; CDR3nt: TGTGCCAGCAGCTTAAGGCGCGGAAGCACAGATACGCAGTATTTT
d_gene: .; abundance: .; v_gene: TRBV4-1; j_gene: TRBJ2-7; CDR3aa: CASSQWLAGPYEQYF; CDR3nt: TGCGCCAGCAGCCAATGGCTAGCCGGTCCCTACGAGCAGTACTTC
d_gene: TRBD2; abundance: .; v_gene: TRBV4-1; j_gene: TRBJ2-3; CDR3aa: CASSQDGAGARTDTQYF; CDR3nt: TGCGCCAGCAGCCAAGATGGAGCGGGAGCCCGCACAGATACGCAGTATTTT
d_gene: TRBD1; abundance: .; v_gene: TRBV10-3; j_gene: TRBJ2-1; CDR3aa: CAITGTGRGNTYNEQFF; CDR3nt: TGTGCCATCACTGGGACAGGGAGGGGAAATACCTACAATGAGCAGTTCTTC
d_gene: .; abundance: .; v_gene: TRBV6-4; j_gene: TRBJ1-2; CDR3aa: CASSDSGQGYTF; CDR3nt: TGTGCCAGCAGTGACTCGGGGCAGGGCTACACCTTC
d_gene: TRBD1; abundance: .; v_gene: TRBV18; j_gene: TRBJ2-7; CDR3aa: CASSPRQGASTTAEQYF; CDR3nt: TGTGCCAGCTCACCACGTCAGGGGGCGTCCACTACGGCCGAGCAGTACTTC
d_gene: TRBD1; abundance: .; v_gene: TRBV5-1; j_gene: TRBJ2-7; CDR3aa: CASSPGTGMGNEQYF; CDR3nt: TGCGCCAGCAGCCCCGGGACAGGGATGGGCAACGAGCAGTACTTC
d_gene: .; abundance: .; v_gene: TRBV7-9; j_gene: TRBJ2-5; CDR3aa: CASSPPTGETQYF; CDR3nt: TGTGCCAGCAGCCCACCGACGGGAGAGACCCAGTACTTC
d_gene: .; abundance: .; v_gene: TRBV18; j_gene: TRBJ1-1; CDR3aa: CASSQRTELNTEAFF; CDR3nt: TGTGCCAGCTCCCAGAGGACAGAGCTGAACACTGAAGCTTTCTTT
d_gene: .; abundance: few; v_gene: TRBV30; j_gene: TRBJ2-1; CDR3aa: CAWSVRGNEQFF; CDR3nt: TGTGCCTGGAGTGTAAGGGGGAATGAGCAGTTCTTC
d_gene: TRBD1; abundance: .; v_gene: TRBV7-6; j_gene: TRBJ1-1; CDR3aa: CASSLVGDRATEAFF; CDR3nt: TGTGCCAGCAGCTTAGTGGGGGACAGGGCCACTGAAGCTTTCTTT
d_gene: .; abundance: .; v_gene: TRBV27; j_gene: TRBJ2-4; CDR3aa: CASWSGALAKNIQYF; CDR3nt: TGTGCCAGCTGGTCGGGAGCCTTAGCCAAAAACATTCAGTACTTC
d_gene: TRBD2; abundance: .; v_gene: TRBV11-2; j_gene: TRBJ2-1; CDR3aa: CASSVRLAGGSYNEQFF; CDR3nt: TGTGCCAGCAGCGTCCGACTAGCGGGTGGCTCCTACAATGAGCAGTTCTTC
d_gene: .; abundance: .; v_gene: TRBV12-5; j_gene: TRBJ1-4; CDR3aa: CASGSPESLDEKLFF; CDR3nt: TGTGCTAGTGGGTCCCCGGAGAGCCTAGATGAAAAACTGTTTTTT
d_gene: TRBD1; abundance: .; v_gene: TRBV5-6; j_gene: TRBJ2-5; CDR3aa: CASSYTGGTETQYF; CDR3nt: TGTGCCAGCAGTTACACAGGGGGGACAGAGACCCAGTACTTC
d_gene: .; abundance: .; v_gene: TRBV6-5; j_gene: TRBJ2-5; CDR3aa: CASSYSGSREETQYF; CDR3nt: TGTGCCAGCAGTTACTCGGGGTCCAGGGAAGAGACCCAGTACTTC
d_gene: .; abundance: few; v_gene: TRBV5-4; j_gene: TRBJ2-7; CDR3aa: CASSLSPGAFYEQYF; CDR3nt: TGTGCCAGCAGCTTGAGTCCGGGAGCCTTCTACGAGCAGTACTTC
d_gene: .; abundance: once; v_gene: TRBV4-1; j_gene: TRBJ2-7; CDR3aa: CASSQVPGTPSYEQYF; CDR3nt: TGCGCCAGCAGCCAGGTTCCCGGGACTCCTTCCTACGAGCAGTACTTC
d_gene: TRBD2; abundance: .; v_gene: TRBV6-5; j_gene: TRBJ2-7; CDR3aa: CASSYSSGGHEQYF; CDR3nt: TGTGCCAGCAGTTACTCGTCGGGGGGTCACGAGCAGTACTTC
d_gene: .; abundance: .; v_gene: TRBV19; j_gene: TRBJ2-1; CDR3aa: CASSEHWTPSSYNEQFF; CDR3nt: TGTGCCAGTAGCGAACACTGGACACCCAGCTCCTACAATGAGCAGTTCTTC
d_gene: TRBD2; abundance: .; v_gene: TRBV19; j_gene: TRBJ2-7; CDR3aa: CASSIALAGDYEQYF; CDR3nt: TGTGCCAGTAGTATCGCGCTAGCGGGAGACTACGAGCAGTACTTC
d_gene: TRBD2; abundance: .; v_gene: TRBV14; j_gene: TRBJ2-5; CDR3aa: CASSQDPPGTSGRKTQYF; CDR3nt: TGTGCCAGCAGCCAAGATCCCCCCGGGACTAGCGGGAGAAAGACCCAGTACTTC
d_gene: .; abundance: .; v_gene: TRBV27; j_gene: TRBJ2-1; CDR3aa: CASSPIGLSSYNEQFF; CDR3nt: TGTGCCAGCAGTCCTATAGGACTTAGTTCCTACAATGAGCAGTTCTTC
d_gene: .; abundance: .; v_gene: TRBV4-2; j_gene: TRBJ2-7; CDR3aa: CASSQFTDSYEQYF; CDR3nt: TGTGCCAGCAGCCAATTCACTGACAGCTACGAGCAGTACTTC
d_gene: .; abundance: .; v_gene: TRBV7-6; j_gene: TRBJ2-7; CDR3aa: CASGSGYEQYF; CDR3nt: TGTGCCAGCGGCAGCGGTTACGAGCAGTACTTC
d_gene: .; abundance: once; v_gene: TRBV5-1; j_gene: TRBJ1-4; CDR3aa: CASSGGTVNEKLFF; CDR3nt: TGCGCCAGCAGCGGCGGGACCGTGAATGAAAAACTGTTTTTT
d_gene: .; abundance: .; v_gene: TRBV2; j_gene: TRBJ2-2; CDR3aa: CASRPIGGVGELFF; CDR3nt: TGTGCCAGCAGACCCATCGGGGGAGTCGGGGAGCTGTTTTTT
d_gene: TRBD1; abundance: few; v_gene: TRBV29-1; j_gene: TRBJ1-1; CDR3aa: CSVEDRTFTEAFF; CDR3nt: TGCAGCGTTGAGGACAGGACTTTCACTGAAGCTTTCTTT
d_gene: .; abundance: .; v_gene: TRBV27; j_gene: TRBJ2-7; CDR3aa: CASSLLGPRKTESYEQYF; CDR3nt: TGTGCCAGCAGTTTATTGGGGCCCAGGAAAACCGAATCCTACGAGCAGTACTTC
d_gene: .; abundance: .; v_gene: TRBV30; j_gene: TRBJ1-5; CDR3aa: CAWSPGRDNQPQHF; CDR3nt: TGTGCCTGGAGTCCAGGCAGAGACAATCAGCCCCAGCATTTT
d_gene: TRBD2; abundance: .; v_gene: TRBV29-1; j_gene: TRBJ2-1; CDR3aa: CSVAGLAGEKGYNEQFF; CDR3nt: TGCAGCGTTGCCGGACTAGCGGGAGAGAAGGGCTACAATGAGCAGTTCTTC
d_gene: .; abundance: .; v_gene: TRBV7-2; j_gene: TRBJ1-1; CDR3aa: CASSRRGQGLNTEAFF; CDR3nt: TGTGCCAGCAGCCGAAGGGGCCAGGGCCTGAACACTGAAGCTTTCTTT
d_gene: .; abundance: .; v_gene: TRBV4-1; j_gene: TRBJ2-5; CDR3aa: CASSQVHVRETQYF; CDR3nt: TGCGCCAGCAGCCAAGTTCACGTTAGAGAGACCCAGTACTTC
d_gene: .; abundance: .; v_gene: TRBV7-9; j_gene: TRBJ1-2; CDR3aa: CASSRAYRTRRYGYTF; CDR3nt: TGTGCCAGCAGCCGCGCTTATCGGACCCGGAGGTATGGCTACACCTTC
d_gene: TRBD2; abundance: .; v_gene: TRBV4-1; j_gene: TRBJ2-7; CDR3aa: CASSPEEGSGRLYF; CDR3nt: TGCGCCAGCAGCCCAGAGGAGGGTAGCGGGAGACTGTACTTC
d_gene: .; abundance: .; v_gene: TRBV9; j_gene: TRBJ1-2; CDR3aa: CASSVDRNYGYTF; CDR3nt: TGTGCCAGCAGCGTTGACAGAAACTATGGCTACACCTTC
d_gene: .; abundance: few; v_gene: TRBV6-1; j_gene: TRBJ1-4; CDR3aa: CASSEGATNEKLFF; CDR3nt: TGTGCCAGCAGTGAGGGAGCAACTAATGAAAAACTGTTTTTT
d_gene: .; abundance: .; v_gene: TRBV12-5; j_gene: TRBJ2-5; CDR3aa: CASAPPGIETQYF; CDR3nt: TGTGCTAGCGCCCCGCCGGGGATAGAGACCCAGTACTTC